A selection of T cell receptor beta chains follows, all from one sample in a study of T cells in Graves' hyperthyroidism and ophthalmopathy. MiXCR, run by TCRdb on the multiplex PCR reads, gives a single entry per CDR3 protein. The sample records some 400,000 distinct CDR3 sequences, less than 15% being singletons. The material sequenced was blood. These receptors were collected from a man aged 25-40 years with Graves' hyperthyroidism that later progressed to Graves' ophthalmopathy. The CDR3 runs from the conserved cysteine through the conserved F or W. The order of the fields is V gene, D gene, J gene, clone size, CDR3 DNA, CDR3 protein. The D gene is left open where the match is weak. Not every row has a clone size; where given, it reads once, few, many or a size class.

>TRBV4-1|NA|TRBJ2-5|many
TGCGCCAGCAGCCACTGGAAACAAGAGACCCAGTACTTC
CASSHWKQETQYF
>TRBV11-2|NA|TRBJ2-3|many
TGTGCCAGCAGCTCCCCGAGAGTTGGAGATACGCAGTATTTT
CASSSPRVGDTQYF
>TRBV5-6|NA|TRBJ2-7|many
TGTGCCAGCAGCTTCGGAGGGATGAACTACGAGCAGTACTTC
CASSFGGMNYEQYF
>TRBV14|NA|TRBJ1-6|NA
TGTGCCAGCAGCCTGGGGGAGCCCCTCCACTTT
CASSLGEPLHF
>TRBV6-5|NA|TRBJ2-2|NA
TGTGCCAGCAGTTACGCAGGGGACGGGGAGCTGTTTTTT
CASSYAGDGELFF
>TRBV5-8|NA|TRBJ2-7|few
TGTGCCAGCAGCTTGGTGGGGCTCCCCTCCTACGAGCAGTACTTC
CASSLVGLPSYEQYF
>TRBV19|NA|TRBJ2-7|NA
TGTGCCAGTAGTGGCCGCGGGGGCCACGAGCAGTACTTC
CASSGRGGHEQYF
>TRBV6-5|NA|TRBJ2-7|many
TGTGCCAGCAGTTACGACGGGTCCTACGAGCAGTACTTC
CASSYDGSYEQYF
>TRBV6-1|NA|TRBJ1-4|NA
TGTGCCAGCAGCCAGCCGGGACACACGAATGAAAAACTGTTTTTT
CASSQPGHTNEKLFF
>TRBV5-1|NA|TRBJ1-2|many
TGCGCCAGCAGCTTAAACCGGGCTCGCTACACCTTC
CASSLNRARYTF
>TRBV11-3|TRBD1|TRBJ1-6|NA
TGTGCCACCAGACAGGGGGGCTCACCCCTCCACTTT
CATRQGGSPLHF
>TRBV12-3/TRBV12-4|TRBD1|TRBJ1-2|once
TGTGCCAGCAAGGGACAGTACTATGGCTACACCTTC
CASKGQYYGYTF
>TRBV28|NA|TRBJ2-2|many
TGTGCCAGCAGTTTAACCAGGGACACCGGGGAGCTGTTTTTT
CASSLTRDTGELFF
>TRBV27|TRBD1|TRBJ1-6|many
TGTGCCAGCAGTCCTGGGACAGGGTCCTATAATTCACCCCTCCACTTT
CASSPGTGSYNSPLHF
>TRBV5-1|NA|TRBJ2-1|many
TGCGCCAGCAGCGGGGGGAATGAGCAGTTCTTC
CASSGGNEQFF